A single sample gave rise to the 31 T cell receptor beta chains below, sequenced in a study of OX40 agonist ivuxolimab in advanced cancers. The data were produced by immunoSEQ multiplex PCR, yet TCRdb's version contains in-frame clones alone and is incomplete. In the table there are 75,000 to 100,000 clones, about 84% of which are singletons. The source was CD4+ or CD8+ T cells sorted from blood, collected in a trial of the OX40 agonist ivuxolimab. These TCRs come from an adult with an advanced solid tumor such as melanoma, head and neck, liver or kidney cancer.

This CDR3 is CASSVGTDNEKLFF. As DNA, the CDR3 is TGTGCCAGTAGTGTTGGGACAGATAATGAAAAACTGTTTTTT. The rearrangement joins TRBV19 to TRBJ1-4; 7 positions agree with TRBD1. Germline values: CDR1 LNHDA, CDR2 SQIVND (reference sequence). V shed 5 bases and J 4 bases; nucleotides not matched to a gene: 4. This CDR3 comprises 14 residues.

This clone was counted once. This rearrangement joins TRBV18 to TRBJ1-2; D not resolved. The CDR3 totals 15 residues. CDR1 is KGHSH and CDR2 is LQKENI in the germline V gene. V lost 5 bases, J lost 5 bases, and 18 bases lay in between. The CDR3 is CASSVDRANLYGYTF. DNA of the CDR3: TGTGCCAGCTCAGTCGACCGGGCAAACCTTTATGGCTACACCTTC.

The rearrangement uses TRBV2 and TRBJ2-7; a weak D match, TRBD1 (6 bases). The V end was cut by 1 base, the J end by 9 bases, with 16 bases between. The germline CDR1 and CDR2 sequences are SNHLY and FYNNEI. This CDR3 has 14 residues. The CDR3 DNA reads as TGTGCCAGCAGTGAAGGCAGGGGCCTCTCCCGGCAGTACTTC. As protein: CASSEGRGLSRQYF.

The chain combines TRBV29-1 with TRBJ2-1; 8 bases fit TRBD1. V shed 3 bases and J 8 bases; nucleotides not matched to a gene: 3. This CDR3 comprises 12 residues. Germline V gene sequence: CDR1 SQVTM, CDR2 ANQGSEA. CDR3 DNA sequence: TGCAGCGTTGACGACAGGGGCCATGAGCAGTTCTTC. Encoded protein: CSVDDRGHEQFF.

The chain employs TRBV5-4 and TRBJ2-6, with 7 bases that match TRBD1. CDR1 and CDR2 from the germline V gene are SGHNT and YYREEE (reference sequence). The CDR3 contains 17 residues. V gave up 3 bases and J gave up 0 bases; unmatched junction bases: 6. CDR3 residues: CASSSGTESSGANVLTF. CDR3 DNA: TGTGCCAGCAGCTCCGGGACAGAGAGCTCTGGGGCCAACGTCCTGACTTTC. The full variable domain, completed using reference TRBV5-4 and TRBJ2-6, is ETGVTQSPTHLIKTRGQQVTLRCSSQSGHNTVSWYQQALGQGPQFIFQYYREEENGRGNFPPRFSGLQFPNYSSELNVNALELDDSALYLCASSSGTESSGANVLTFGAGSRLTVL.

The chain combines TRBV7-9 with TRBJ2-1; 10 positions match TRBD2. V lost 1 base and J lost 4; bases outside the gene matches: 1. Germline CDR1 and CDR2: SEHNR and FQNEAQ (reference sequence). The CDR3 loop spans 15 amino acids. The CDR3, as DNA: TGTGCCAGCAGCTTAGGTAGCGGGAGGTACAATGAGCAGTTCTTC. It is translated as CASSLGSGRYNEQFF.

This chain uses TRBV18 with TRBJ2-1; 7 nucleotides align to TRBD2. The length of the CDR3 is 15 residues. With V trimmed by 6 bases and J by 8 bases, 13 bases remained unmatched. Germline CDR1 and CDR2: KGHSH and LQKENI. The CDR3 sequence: CASSPWFGGDDEQFF. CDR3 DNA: TGTGCCAGCTCCCCTTGGTTTGGGGGGGACGATGAGCAGTTCTTC.

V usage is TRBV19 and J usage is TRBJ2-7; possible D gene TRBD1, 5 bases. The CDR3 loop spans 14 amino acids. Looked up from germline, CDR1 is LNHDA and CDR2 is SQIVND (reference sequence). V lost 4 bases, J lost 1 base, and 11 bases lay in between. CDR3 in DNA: TGTGCCAGTAGTAGAGCAGGGTTTTCCTACGAGCAGTACTTC. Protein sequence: CASSRAGFSYEQYF.

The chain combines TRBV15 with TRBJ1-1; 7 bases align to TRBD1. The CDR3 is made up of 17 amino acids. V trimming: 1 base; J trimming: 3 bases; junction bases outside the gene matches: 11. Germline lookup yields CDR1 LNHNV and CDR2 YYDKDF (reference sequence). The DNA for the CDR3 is TGTGCCACCAGCAGAGGAGGGGGCGCAATGGCGGACACTGAAGCTTTCTTT. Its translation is CATSRGGGAMADTEAFF.

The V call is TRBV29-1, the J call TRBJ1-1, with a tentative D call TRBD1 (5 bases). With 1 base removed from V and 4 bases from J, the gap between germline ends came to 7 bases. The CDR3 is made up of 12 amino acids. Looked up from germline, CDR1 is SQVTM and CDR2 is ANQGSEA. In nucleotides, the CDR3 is TGCAGCGTTGAAGGACAGCTCACTGAAGCTTTCTTT. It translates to CSVEGQLTEAFF.

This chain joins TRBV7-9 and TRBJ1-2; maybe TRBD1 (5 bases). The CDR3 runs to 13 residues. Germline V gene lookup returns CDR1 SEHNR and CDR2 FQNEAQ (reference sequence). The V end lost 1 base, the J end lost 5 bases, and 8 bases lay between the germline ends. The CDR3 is CASSLGGGYGYTF. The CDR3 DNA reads TGTGCCAGCAGCTTAGGCGGGGGGTATGGCTACACCTTC.

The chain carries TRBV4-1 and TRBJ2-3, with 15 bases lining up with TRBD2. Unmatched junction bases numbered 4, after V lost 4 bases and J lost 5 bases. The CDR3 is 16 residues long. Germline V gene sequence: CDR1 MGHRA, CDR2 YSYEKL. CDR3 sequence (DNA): TGCGCCAGCAGCCTTGGACTAGCGGGGGGGCAAGATACGCAGTATTTT. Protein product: CASSLGLAGGQDTQYF.

The CDR3 here is CASSYTPGQGWYF. CDR3 DNA: TGTGCCAGCAGTTACACCCCGGGACAGGGGTGGTATTTT. The rearrangement links TRBV6-5 to TRBJ2-3; 10 bases are shared with TRBD1. V lost 2 bases to trimming and J lost 14 bases; unmatched junction nucleotides: 7. This CDR3 spans 13 amino acids. Germline V lookup: CDR1 MNHEY, CDR2 SVGAGI.

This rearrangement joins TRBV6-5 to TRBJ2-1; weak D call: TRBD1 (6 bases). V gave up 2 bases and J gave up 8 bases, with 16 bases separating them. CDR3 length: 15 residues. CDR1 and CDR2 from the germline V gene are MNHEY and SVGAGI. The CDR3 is CASSYKGQGFDEQFF. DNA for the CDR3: TGTGCCAGCAGTTACAAGGGGCAGGGGTTCGATGAGCAGTTCTTC.

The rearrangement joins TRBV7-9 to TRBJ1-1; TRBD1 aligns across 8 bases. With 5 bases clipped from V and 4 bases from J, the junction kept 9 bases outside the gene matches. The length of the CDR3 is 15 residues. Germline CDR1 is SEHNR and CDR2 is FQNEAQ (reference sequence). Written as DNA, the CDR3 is TGTGCCAGCAGCGGTAGACAGGGGCACGGCACTGAAGCTTTCTTT. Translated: CASSGRQGHGTEAFF.

The CDR3 nucleotides read TGTGCCAGCAGCTTAGGTTCGGGGCCGACAGATACGCAGTATTTT. Its translation is CASSLGSGPTDTQYF. The chain combines TRBV11-3 with TRBJ2-3; D possibly matches TRBD1 or TRBD2 (5 bases each). Germline V lookup: CDR1 SGHNT, CDR2 YENEEA. V lost 1 base and J 3 bases, leaving 11 bases between the germline ends. CDR3 length: 15 amino acids.

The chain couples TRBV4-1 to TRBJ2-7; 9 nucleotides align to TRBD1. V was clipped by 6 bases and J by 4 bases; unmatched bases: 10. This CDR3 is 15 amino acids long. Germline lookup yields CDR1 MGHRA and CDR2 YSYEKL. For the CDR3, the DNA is TGCGCCAGCAGGGCGACCGGGACAGGGAGTTACGAGCAGTACTTC. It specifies CASRATGTGSYEQYF.

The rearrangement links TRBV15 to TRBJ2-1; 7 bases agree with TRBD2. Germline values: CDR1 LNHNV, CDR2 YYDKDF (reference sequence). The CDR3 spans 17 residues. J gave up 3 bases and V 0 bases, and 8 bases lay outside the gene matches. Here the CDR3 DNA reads TGTGCCACCAGCAGAGATTACGGGACTATAGACTACAATGAGCAGTTCTTC. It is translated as CATSRDYGTIDYNEQFF.

In nucleotides, the CDR3 is TGTGCCAGCTCACCAATTGGGACTAGCGACAGGCCGCAGTTCTTC. This gives the protein CASSPIGTSDRPQFF. The gene calls are TRBV18 and TRBJ2-1; TRBD2 aligns across 10 bases. J gave up 12 bases and V 2 bases, and 10 bases lay outside the gene matches. Germline V CDR1 and CDR2: KGHSH, LQKENI. This CDR3 comprises 15 residues.

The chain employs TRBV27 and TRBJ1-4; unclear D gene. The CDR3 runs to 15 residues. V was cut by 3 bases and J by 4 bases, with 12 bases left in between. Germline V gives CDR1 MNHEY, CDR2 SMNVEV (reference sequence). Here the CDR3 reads CASSLAPWGNEKLFF. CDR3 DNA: TGTGCCAGCAGTTTGGCACCGTGGGGTAATGAAAAACTGTTTTTT.

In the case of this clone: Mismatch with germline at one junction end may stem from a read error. The DNA of the CDR3 is TGCGAGACACGGACAGGGGGCAATGAGCAGTTCTTC. Its protein is CETRTGGNEQFF. The chain is built from TRBV6-1 and TRBJ2-1, with 10 positions matching TRBD1. CDR3 length: 12 residues. CDR1 is MNHNS, CDR2 SASEGT, per germline.

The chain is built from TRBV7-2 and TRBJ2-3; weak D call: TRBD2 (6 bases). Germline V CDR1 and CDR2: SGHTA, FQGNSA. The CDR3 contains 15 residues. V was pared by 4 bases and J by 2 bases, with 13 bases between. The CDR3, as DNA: TGTGCCAGCAGCTACCGGGACTTCTCCACAGATACGCAGTATTTT. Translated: CASSYRDFSTDTQYF.

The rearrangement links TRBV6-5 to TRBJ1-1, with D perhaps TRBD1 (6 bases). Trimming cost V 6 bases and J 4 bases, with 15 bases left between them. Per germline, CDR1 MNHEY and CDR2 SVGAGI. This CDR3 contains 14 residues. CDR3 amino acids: CASRTRTGTTEAFF. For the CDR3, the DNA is TGTGCCAGCAGAACTCGAACAGGGACCACTGAAGCTTTCTTT.

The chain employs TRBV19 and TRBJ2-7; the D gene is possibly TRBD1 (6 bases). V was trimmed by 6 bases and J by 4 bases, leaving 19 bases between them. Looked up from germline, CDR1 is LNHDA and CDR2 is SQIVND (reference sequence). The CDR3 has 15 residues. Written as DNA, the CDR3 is TGTGCCAGTAGCGAACCCTCGACAGGAGAATACGAGCAGTACTTC. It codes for CASSEPSTGEYEQYF.

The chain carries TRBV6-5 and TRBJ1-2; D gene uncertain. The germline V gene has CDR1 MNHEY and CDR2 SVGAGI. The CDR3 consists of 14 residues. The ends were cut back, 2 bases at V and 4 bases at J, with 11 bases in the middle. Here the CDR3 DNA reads TGTGCCAGCAGTTACCGGGGTGGTGGCTATGGCTACACCTTC. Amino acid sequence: CASSYRGGGYGYTF.

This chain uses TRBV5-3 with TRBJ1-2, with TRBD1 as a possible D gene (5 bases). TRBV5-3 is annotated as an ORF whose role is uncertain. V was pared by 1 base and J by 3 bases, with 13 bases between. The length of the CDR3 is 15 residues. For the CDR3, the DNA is TGTGCCAGAAGCTTGCAGCCAGGGTGCGACTATGGCTACACCTTC. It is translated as CARSLQPGCDYGYTF.

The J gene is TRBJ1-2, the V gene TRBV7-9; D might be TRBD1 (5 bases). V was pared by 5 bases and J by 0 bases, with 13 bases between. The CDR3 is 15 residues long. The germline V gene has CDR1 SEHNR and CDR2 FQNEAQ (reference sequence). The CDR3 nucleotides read TGTGCCAGCAGCGACTTGGGGGAAGCTAACTATGGCTACACCTTC. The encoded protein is CASSDLGEANYGYTF.

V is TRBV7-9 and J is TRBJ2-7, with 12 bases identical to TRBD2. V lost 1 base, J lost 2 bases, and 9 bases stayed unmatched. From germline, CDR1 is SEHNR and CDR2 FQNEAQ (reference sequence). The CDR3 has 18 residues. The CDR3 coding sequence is TGTGCCAGCAGCTTAGGGATCCGACTAGCGGGGGATACCTACGAGCAGTACTTC. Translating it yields CASSLGIRLAGDTYEQYF. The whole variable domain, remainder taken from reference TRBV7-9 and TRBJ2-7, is DTGVSQNPRHKITKRGQNVTFRCDPISEHNRLYWYRQTLGQGPEFLTYFQNEAQLEKSRLLSDRFSAERPKGSFSTLEIQRTEQGDSAMYLCASSLGIRLAGDTYEQYFGPGTRLTVT.

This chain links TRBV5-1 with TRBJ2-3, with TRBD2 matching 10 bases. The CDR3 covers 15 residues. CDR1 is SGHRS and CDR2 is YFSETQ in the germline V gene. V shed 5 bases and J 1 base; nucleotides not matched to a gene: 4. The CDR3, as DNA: TGCGCCAGCAGACTAGCGGGGTTAGGCACAGATACGCAGTATTTT. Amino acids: CASRLAGLGTDTQYF.

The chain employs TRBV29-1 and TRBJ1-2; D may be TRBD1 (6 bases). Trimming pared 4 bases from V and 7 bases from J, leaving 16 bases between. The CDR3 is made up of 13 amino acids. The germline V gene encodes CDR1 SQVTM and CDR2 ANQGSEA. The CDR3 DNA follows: TGCAGCGTTGTAGGGGGGGCTGGTATTGGCTACACCTTC. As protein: CSVVGGAGIGYTF.

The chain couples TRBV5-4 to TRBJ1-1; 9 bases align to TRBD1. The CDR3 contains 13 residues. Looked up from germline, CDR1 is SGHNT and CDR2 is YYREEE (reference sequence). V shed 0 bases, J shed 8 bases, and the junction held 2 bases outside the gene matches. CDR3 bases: TGTGCCAGCAGCTTGGGGACAGGGGCCGAAGCTTTCTTT. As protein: CASSLGTGAEAFF.